This section outlines one T cell receptor (beta chain) sequence together with its context. The data were obtained in a study of blood T cell repertoires in COVID-19. Study-level background: The cDNA or gDNA used as material had been derived from T cells, B-cell-depleted T cells, or PBMCs.

Per the study methods: Reference gene primers were amplified, and this amplification served to estimate nucleated cell counts. Libraries were prepared by immunoSEQ multiplex PCR; TCRdb keeps only in-frame clonotypes and omits some of them. The DNA was the basis for D and trimming; V, J and clone size are from that table. The table records some 94,000 clones, around nine tenths of them present only once. With 0 bases clipped from V and 8 bases from J, the junction kept 4 bases outside the gene matches. Germline CDR1 reads MNHEY; CDR2 reads SVGAGI. The CDR3 is 14 amino acids. Sequenced material: peripheral blood. The sequence was collected from a human donor in a cohort sampled during active COVID-19. This chain uses TRBV6-5 with TRBJ1-2; 9 nucleotides align to TRBD1. The CDR3 region is CASSYSGQGWGYTF. Here the CDR3 DNA reads TGTGCCAGCAGTTACTCCGGACAGGGGTGGGGCTACACCTTC.